Each of the 21 T cell receptor beta chains below was sequenced from the same sample in a study of CD8 T cells in Susac syndrome. Reverse transcription of about 0.45 to 1 ug RNA was performed with random hexamers. TCRdb itself ran the immunoSEQ multiplex PCR reads through MiXCR, one entry per CDR3 protein. The sample lists approximately 140,000 distinct CDR3 sequences, nearly 95% seen once, with approximately 0.3% in the top ten. Sequenced material: CD8+ T cells from PBMCs. All receptors derive from a human donor in good health.

The J gene is TRBJ2-1, the V gene TRBV7-9; D perhaps matches TRBD2 (5 bases). V was trimmed by 6 bases and J by 5 bases, leaving 14 bases between them. CDR3 length: 14 residues. CDR1 is SEHNR and CDR2 is FQNEAQ in the germline V gene (reference sequence). This CDR3 is CASREASGNNEQFF. The CDR3 region has the DNA TGTGCCAGCAGGGAGGCCAGCGGTAACAATGAGCAGTTCTTC. Filled out from reference TRBV7-9 and TRBJ2-1, the complete variable domain reads DTGVSQNPRHKITKRGQNVTFRCDPISEHNRLYWYRQTLGQGPEFLTYFQNEAQLEKSRLLSDRFSAERPKGSFSTLEIQRTEQGDSAMYLCASREASGNNEQFFGPGTRLTVL.

This clonotype came up once. The rearrangement uses TRBV3-1 and TRBJ2-1; the D gene is possibly TRBD2 (5 bases). Germline V gene data show CDR1 as LGHDT and CDR2 as YNNKEL (reference sequence). This CDR3 comprises 12 residues. Trimming removed 6 bases from V and 9 bases from J, with 12 bases in between. The CDR3 nucleotides read TGTGCCAGCAGTCCCGGTCGGGGTGAGCAGTTCTTC. It specifies CASSPGRGEQFF.

The rearrangement uses TRBV20-1 and TRBJ2-1, with D perhaps TRBD2 (5 bases). The CDR3 loop spans 11 amino acids. The V end was cut by 6 bases, the J end by 2 bases, with 5 bases between. The germline V gene has CDR1 DFQATT and CDR2 SNEGSKA (reference sequence). The CDR3 nucleotides are TGCAGTGCCGGGACCTACAATGAGCAGTTCTTC. Translated, it gives CSAGTYNEQFF.

The chain has TRBV3-1 and TRBJ2-7; D gene uncertain. The V gene lost 5 bases and the J gene lost 0 bases, with 11 bases spanning the gap. The germline CDR1 and CDR2 sequences are LGHDT and YNNKEL (reference sequence). The CDR3 contains 14 residues. Written as DNA, the CDR3 is TGTGCCAGCAGCGCTAACTGGACCTCCTACGAGCAGTACTTC. Protein: CASSANWTSYEQYF.

The chain uses TRBV9 and TRBJ2-4; D gene unclear. CDR1 is SGDLS and CDR2 is YYNGEE in the germline V gene. The CDR3 loop spans 14 amino acids. V was pared by 5 bases and J by 3 bases, with 12 bases between. The chain's CDR3 is CASSGVDGKNIQYF. In DNA form, the CDR3 reads TGTGCCAGCAGTGGGGTAGACGGCAAAAACATTCAGTACTTC.

The chain recombines TRBV24-1 with TRBJ2-3; 12 bases line up with TRBD2. Trimming took 4 bases from V and 5 from J; bases not matched to a gene: 9. Germline-derived CDR1 and CDR2 are KGHDR and SFDVKD. The CDR3 is made up of 17 amino acids. CDR3 sequence: CATSELAGGLGGDTQYF. The CDR3 DNA sequence: TGTGCCACCAGTGAACTAGCGGGAGGCCTCGGCGGAGATACGCAGTATTTT.

The chain recombines TRBV4-3 with TRBJ2-1, with D tentatively TRBD1 (5 bases). Germline CDR1 and CDR2: LGHNA and YSLEER. This CDR3 spans 15 amino acids. Trimming cost V 0 bases and J 8 bases, with 14 bases left between them. CDR3 in amino acids: CASSQDGLFRDEQFF. DNA for the CDR3: TGCGCCAGCAGCCAAGATGGGCTCTTCAGGGATGAGCAGTTCTTC.

The chain has TRBV24-1 and TRBJ2-3; D not resolved. The V gene lost 3 bases and the J gene lost 2 bases, with 14 bases spanning the gap. This CDR3 is 16 amino acids long. Germline loops: CDR1 KGHDR, CDR2 SFDVKD. CDR3 amino acids: CATSDLSNPSTDTQYF. The CDR3 bases are TGTGCCACCAGTGATCTGTCGAACCCCTCCACAGATACGCAGTATTTT.

This chain uses TRBV20-1 with TRBJ2-1; 12 bases are shared with TRBD2. Germline V lookup: CDR1 DFQATT, CDR2 SNEGSKA (reference sequence). J was trimmed by 1 base and V by 6 bases; bases with no gene match: 7. The CDR3 runs to 16 residues. In nucleotides, the CDR3 is TGCAGTGCACACGGGACTAGCGGGCTTTCCTACAATGAGCAGTTCTTC. Protein: CSAHGTSGLSYNEQFF.

This clonotype was recorded once. V gene TRBV12-3 or TRBV12-4 combines with J gene TRBJ1-2, with D tentatively TRBD1 (5 bases). The CDR3 runs to 14 residues. The V end was cut by 6 bases, the J end by 4 bases, with 15 bases between. In DNA form, the CDR3 reads TGTGCCAGCAGAGCCGGGACGGATCCCTATGGCTACACCTTC. It specifies CASRAGTDPYGYTF.

The J gene is TRBJ2-3, the V gene TRBV9; D call uncertain. Germline V gene lookup returns CDR1 SGDLS and CDR2 YYNGEE. The CDR3 consists of 14 residues. V lost 0 bases and J 6 bases, leaving 11 bases between the germline ends. The CDR3: CASSVESPGDTQYF. The CDR3 region has the DNA TGTGCCAGCAGCGTAGAATCCCCCGGGGATACGCAGTATTTT.

The CDR3 protein is CASSDSSQAGGELFF. The CDR3 region has the DNA TGTGCCAGCAGTGACTCGAGCCAGGCCGGCGGGGAGCTGTTTTTT. V is TRBV6-4 and J is TRBJ2-2; D is ambiguous. The V end was cut by 0 bases, the J end by 7 bases, with 12 bases between. Germline CDR1 MRHNA, CDR2 SNTAGT. The CDR3 runs to 15 residues.

The gene calls are TRBV27 and TRBJ2-1, with D hard to call. The CDR3 is 12 amino acids. V lost 6 bases and J lost 7, with 10 bases in between. Per germline, CDR1 MNHEY and CDR2 SMNVEV (reference sequence). CDR3 in DNA: TGTGCCAGCAGCCGCCAAAGGAATGAGCAGTTCTTC. Amino acids: CASSRQRNEQFF.

The chain is built from TRBV2 and TRBJ2-7; D call uncertain. CDR3 length equals 14 residues. Germline values: CDR1 SNHLY, CDR2 FYNNEI. Trimming cost V 10 bases and J 0 bases, with 16 bases left between them. The CDR3 region is CATLTDPTSYEQYF. CDR3 nucleotides: TGTGCCACCCTGACGGATCCAACCTCCTACGAGCAGTACTTC.

Only one count was recorded for this clonotype. This chain connects TRBV4-1 to TRBJ2-1; maybe TRBD1 (5 bases). The germline CDR1 and CDR2 sequences are MGHRA and YSYEKL. The V and J ends lost 0 bases and 2 bases respectively, with 5 bases between them. This CDR3 has 14 amino acids. The CDR3 is CASSQEGPYNEQFF. The DNA of the CDR3 is TGCGCCAGCAGCCAAGAGGGGCCCTACAATGAGCAGTTCTTC.

The J gene is TRBJ1-1, the V gene TRBV19; the match to TRBD1 covers 8 bases. Trimming cost V 4 bases and J 1 base; bases outside gene matches: 11. From germline, CDR1 is LNHDA and CDR2 SQIVND (reference sequence). CDR3 length equals 17 residues. The CDR3, as DNA: TGTGCCAGTAGTACCTTGGACAGGGCCGTATGGAACACTGAAGCTTTCTTT. As protein: CASSTLDRAVWNTEAFF. The whole variable domain, remainder taken from reference TRBV19 and TRBJ1-1, is DGGITQSPKYLFRKEGQNVTLSCEQNLNHDAMYWYRQDPGQGLRLIYYSQIVNDFQKGDIAEGYSVSREKKESFPLTVTSAQKNPTAFYLCASSTLDRAVWNTEAFFGQGTRLTVV.

The rearrangement joins TRBV29-1 to TRBJ2-2, with D perhaps matching TRBD1 or TRBD2 (5 bases each). Germline lookup yields CDR1 SQVTM and CDR2 ANQGSEA. The length of the CDR3 is 13 residues. V gave up 0 bases and J gave up 4 bases, with 6 bases separating them. CDR3 DNA sequence: TGCAGCGTTGAAGAGGGGACCACCGGGGAGCTGTTTTTT. This encodes CSVEEGTTGELFF.

This chain connects TRBV20-1 to TRBJ2-3; D is undetermined. This CDR3 comprises 14 residues. Trimming took off 6 bases at V and 6 bases at J, with 19 bases between the two ends. In germline, CDR1 is DFQATT, CDR2 SNEGSKA (reference sequence). CDR3 coding DNA: TGCAGTGCCAACGACGACCAAGGATGGGATACGCAGTATTTT. Encoded protein: CSANDDQGWDTQYF.

The V call is TRBV7-9, the J call TRBJ2-7; TRBD1 matches at 9 bases. Looked up from germline, CDR1 is SEHNR and CDR2 is FQNEAQ (reference sequence). The V and J ends lost 5 bases and 2 bases, in that order; junction bases with no gene match: 4. The CDR3 contains 14 residues. CDR3 sequence reads: CASSHRDRAYEQYF. Written as DNA, the CDR3 is TGTGCCAGCAGCCACCGGGACAGGGCCTACGAGCAGTACTTC.

The V call is TRBV27, the J call TRBJ2-7; either TRBD1 or TRBD2 may fit D (5 bases each). CDR1 MNHEY and CDR2 SMNVEV come from the germline V gene (reference sequence). The CDR3 covers 15 residues. Trimming stripped 6 bases from V and 1 base from J, with 16 bases between. This CDR3 is CASSLVIEGSYEQYF. The CDR3 coding sequence is TGTGCCAGCAGCCTGGTGATCGAGGGGTCCTACGAGCAGTACTTC.

This chain connects TRBV6-2 or TRBV6-3 to TRBJ2-4; no clear D. This CDR3 region has 12 residues. V was cut by 7 bases and J by 4 bases, with 8 bases left in between. CDR1 and CDR2 from the germline V gene are MNHEY and SVGEGT. This chain's CDR3 is CASTGLKNIQYF. In nucleotides, the CDR3 is TGTGCCAGCACAGGATTAAAAAACATTCAGTACTTC.